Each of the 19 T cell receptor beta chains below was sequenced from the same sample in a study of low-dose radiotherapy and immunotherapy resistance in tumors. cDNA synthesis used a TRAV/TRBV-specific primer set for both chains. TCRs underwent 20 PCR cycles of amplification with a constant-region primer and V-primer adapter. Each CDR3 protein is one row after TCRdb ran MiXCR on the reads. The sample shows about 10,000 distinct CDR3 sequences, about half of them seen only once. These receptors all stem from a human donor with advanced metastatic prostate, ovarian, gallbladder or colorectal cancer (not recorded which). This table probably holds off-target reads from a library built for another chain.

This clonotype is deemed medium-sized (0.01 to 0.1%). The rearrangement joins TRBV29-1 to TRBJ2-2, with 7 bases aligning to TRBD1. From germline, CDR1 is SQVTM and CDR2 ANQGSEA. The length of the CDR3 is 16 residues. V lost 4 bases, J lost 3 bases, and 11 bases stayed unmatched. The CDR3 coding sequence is TGCAGCGTTGTCGTGCGACAGGGTGGTGACACCGGGGAGCTGTTTTTT. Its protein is CSVVVRQGGDTGELFF.

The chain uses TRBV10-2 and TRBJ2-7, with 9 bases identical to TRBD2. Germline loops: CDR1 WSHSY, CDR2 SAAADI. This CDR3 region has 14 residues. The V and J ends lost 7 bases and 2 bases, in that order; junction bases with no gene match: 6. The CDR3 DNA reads TGCGCCAGCAAAGAACTAGCGGGTCCCTACGAGCAGTACTTC. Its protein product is CASKELAGPYEQYF.

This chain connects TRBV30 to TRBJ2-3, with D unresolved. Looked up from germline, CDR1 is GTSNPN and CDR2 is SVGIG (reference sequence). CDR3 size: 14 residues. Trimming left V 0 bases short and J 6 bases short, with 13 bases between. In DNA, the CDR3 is TGTGCCTGGAGTGTACGCCTAGACACTGATACGCAGTATTTT. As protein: CAWSVRLDTDTQYF.

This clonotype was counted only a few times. CDR3 region: CASRTSGTLETQYF. Here the CDR3 DNA reads TGTGCCAGCAGGACTAGCGGGACTTTGGAGACCCAGTACTTC. The chain recombines TRBV7-8 with TRBJ2-5; TRBD2 agrees at 11 bases. V dropped 6 bases and J dropped 5; count of bases not matched to a gene: 5. CDR3 length: 14 residues. CDR1 SGHVS and CDR2 FQNEAQ come from the germline V gene.

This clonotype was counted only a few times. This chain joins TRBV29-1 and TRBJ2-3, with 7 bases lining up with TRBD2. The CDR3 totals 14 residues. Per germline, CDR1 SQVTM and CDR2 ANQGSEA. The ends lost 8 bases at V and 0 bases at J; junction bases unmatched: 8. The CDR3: CSSPGEGSTDTQYF. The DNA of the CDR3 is TGCAGCTCGCCCGGGGAGGGGAGCACAGATACGCAGTATTTT.

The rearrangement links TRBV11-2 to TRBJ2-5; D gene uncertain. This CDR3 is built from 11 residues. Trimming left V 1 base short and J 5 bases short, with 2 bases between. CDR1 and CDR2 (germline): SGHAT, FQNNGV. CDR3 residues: CASSLGETQYF. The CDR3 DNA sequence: TGTGCCAGCAGCTTAGGGGAGACCCAGTACTTC.

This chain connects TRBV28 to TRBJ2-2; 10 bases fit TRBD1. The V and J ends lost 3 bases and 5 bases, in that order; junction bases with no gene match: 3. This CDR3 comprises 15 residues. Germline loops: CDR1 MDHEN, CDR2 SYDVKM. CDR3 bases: TGTGCCAGCAGTTTTGGACAGGGGGTGACCGGGGAGCTGTTTTTT. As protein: CASSFGQGVTGELFF.

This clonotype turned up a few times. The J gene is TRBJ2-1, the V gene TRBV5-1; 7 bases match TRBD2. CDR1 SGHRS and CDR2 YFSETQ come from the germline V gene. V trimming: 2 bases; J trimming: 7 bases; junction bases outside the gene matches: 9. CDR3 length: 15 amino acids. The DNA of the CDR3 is TGCGCCAGCAGCTTCGGGGCTAGCGGTAGGAATGAGCAGTTCTTC. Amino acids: CASSFGASGRNEQFF.

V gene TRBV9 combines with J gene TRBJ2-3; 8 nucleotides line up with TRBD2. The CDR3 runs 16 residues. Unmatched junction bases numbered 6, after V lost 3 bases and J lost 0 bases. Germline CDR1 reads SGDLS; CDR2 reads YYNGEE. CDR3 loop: CASSARAGGSTDTQYF. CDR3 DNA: TGTGCCAGCAGCGCGAGGGCGGGAGGTAGCACAGATACGCAGTATTTT. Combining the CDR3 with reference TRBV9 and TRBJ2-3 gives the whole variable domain DSGVTQTPKHLITATGQRVTLRCSPRSGDLSVYWYQQSLDQGLQFLIQYYNGEERAKGNILERFSAQQFPDLHSELNLSSLELGDSALYFCASSARAGGSTDTQYFGPGTRLTVL.

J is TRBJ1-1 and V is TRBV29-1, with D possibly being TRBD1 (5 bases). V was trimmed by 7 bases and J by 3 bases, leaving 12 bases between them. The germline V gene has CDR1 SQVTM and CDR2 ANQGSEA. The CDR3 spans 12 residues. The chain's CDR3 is CSAGGFDTEAFF. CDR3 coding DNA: TGCAGCGCTGGGGGGTTTGACACTGAAGCTTTCTTT.

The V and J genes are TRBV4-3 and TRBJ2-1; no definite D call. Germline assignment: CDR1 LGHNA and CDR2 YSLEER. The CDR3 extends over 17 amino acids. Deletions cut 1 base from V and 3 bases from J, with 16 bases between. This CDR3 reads CASSQGLILISYNEQFF. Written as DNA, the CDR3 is TGCGCCAGCAGCCAAGGTTTGATCCTCATTAGCTACAATGAGCAGTTCTTC.

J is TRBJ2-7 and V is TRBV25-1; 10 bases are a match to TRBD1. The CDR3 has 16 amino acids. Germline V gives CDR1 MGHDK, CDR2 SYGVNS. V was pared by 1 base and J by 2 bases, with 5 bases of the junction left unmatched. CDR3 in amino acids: CASSESPGTGAYEQYF. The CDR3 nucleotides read TGTGCCAGCAGTGAATCCCCCGGGACAGGGGCCTACGAGCAGTACTTC.

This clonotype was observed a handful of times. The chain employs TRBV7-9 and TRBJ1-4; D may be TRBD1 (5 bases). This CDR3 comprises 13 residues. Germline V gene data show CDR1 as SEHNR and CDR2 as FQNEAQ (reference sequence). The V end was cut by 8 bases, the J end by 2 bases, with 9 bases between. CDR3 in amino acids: CASGRGTNEKLFF. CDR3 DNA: TGTGCCAGCGGGCGGGGGACTAATGAAAAACTGTTTTTT.

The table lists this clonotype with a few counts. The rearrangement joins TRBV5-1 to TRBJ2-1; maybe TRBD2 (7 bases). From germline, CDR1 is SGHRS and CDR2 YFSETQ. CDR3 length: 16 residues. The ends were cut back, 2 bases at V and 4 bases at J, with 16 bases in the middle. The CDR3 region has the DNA TGCGCCAGCAGCTTCGAAGGGGGGGGGGCTTACAATGAGCAGTTCTTC. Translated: CASSFEGGGAYNEQFF.

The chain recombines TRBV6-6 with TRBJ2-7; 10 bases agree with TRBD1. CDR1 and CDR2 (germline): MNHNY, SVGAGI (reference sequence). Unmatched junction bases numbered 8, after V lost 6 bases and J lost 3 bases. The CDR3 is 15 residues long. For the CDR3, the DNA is TGTGCCAGCAGATTTATGGACAGGGGGGGCTACGAGCAGTACTTC. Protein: CASRFMDRGGYEQYF.

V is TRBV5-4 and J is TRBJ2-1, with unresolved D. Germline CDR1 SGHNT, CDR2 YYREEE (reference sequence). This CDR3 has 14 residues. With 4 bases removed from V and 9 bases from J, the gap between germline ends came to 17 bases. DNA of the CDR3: TGTGCCAGCAGCCCCGACGAAACGGTGGGTGAGCAGTTCTTC. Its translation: CASSPDETVGEQFF. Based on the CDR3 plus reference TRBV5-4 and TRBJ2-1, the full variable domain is ETGVTQSPTHLIKTRGQQVTLRCSSQSGHNTVSWYQQALGQGPQFIFQYYREEENGRGNFPPRFSGLQFPNYSSELNVNALELDDSALYLCASSPDETVGEQFFGPGTRLTVL.

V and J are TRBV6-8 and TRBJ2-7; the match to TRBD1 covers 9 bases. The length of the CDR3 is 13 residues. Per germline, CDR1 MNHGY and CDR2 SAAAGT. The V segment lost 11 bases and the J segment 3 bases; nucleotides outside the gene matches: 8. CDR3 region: CAARDRANYEQYF. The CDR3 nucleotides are TGTGCCGCCCGGGACAGGGCAAACTACGAGCAGTACTTC.

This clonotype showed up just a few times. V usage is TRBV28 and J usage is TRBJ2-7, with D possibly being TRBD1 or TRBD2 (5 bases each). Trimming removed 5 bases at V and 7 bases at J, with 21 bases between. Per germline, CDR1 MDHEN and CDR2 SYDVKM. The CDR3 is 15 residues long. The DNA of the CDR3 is TGTGCCAGCAGTGGTCCCGGGACGGGAAAAATAGAGCAGTACTTC. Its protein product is CASSGPGTGKIEQYF. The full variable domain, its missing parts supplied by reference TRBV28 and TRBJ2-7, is DVKVTQSSRYLVKRTGEKVFLECVQDMDHENMFWYRQDPGLGLRLIYFSYDVKMKEKGDIPEGYSVSREKKERFSLILESASTNQTSMYLCASSGPGTGKIEQYFGPGTRLTVT.

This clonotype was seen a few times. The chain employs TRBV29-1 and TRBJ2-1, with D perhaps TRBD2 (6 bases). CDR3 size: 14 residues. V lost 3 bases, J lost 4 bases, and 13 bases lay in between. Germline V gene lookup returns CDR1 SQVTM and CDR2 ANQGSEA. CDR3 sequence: CSVELAGIYNEQFF. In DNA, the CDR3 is TGCAGCGTTGAGTTGGCGGGAATATACAATGAGCAGTTCTTC.